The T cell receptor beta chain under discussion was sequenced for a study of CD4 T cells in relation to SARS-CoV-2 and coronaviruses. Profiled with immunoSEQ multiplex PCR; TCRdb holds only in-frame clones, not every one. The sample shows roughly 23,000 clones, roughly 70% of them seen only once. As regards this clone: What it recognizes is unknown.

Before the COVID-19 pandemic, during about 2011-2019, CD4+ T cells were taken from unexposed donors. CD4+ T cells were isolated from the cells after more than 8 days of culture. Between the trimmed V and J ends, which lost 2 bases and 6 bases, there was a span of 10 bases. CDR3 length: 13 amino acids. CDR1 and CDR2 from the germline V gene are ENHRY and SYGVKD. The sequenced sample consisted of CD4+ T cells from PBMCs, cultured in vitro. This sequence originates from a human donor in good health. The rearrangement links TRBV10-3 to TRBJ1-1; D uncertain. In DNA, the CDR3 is TGTGCCATCAGTGAGCCACTAGTGGCTGAAGCTTTCTTT. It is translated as CAISEPLVAEAFF.